The clone carrying this T cell receptor beta chain has at least ten counts. Its antigen remains unidentified. The CDR3 contains 16 residues. Germline CDR1 and CDR2: LGHNA and YNFKEQ. V lost 1 base and J lost 7; bases outside the gene matches: 10. This entry belongs to a study of human T cells and chemical hapten exposure. The wider study: Diphenylcyclopropenone doses were given weekly to the scalps of patients across the approximately 24-week study. The study, taken as a whole, reports: DPC sensitization produced no change in TCRs with frequency above 1 in 1000.

Indicated time point: pre-sensitization, week 0. Regarding treatment: therapeutic diphenylcyclopropenone sensitization with weekly scalp DPC. Venepuncture was done earlier than the placement of each patch test. TCRdb re-derived calls from the RACE reads in MiXCR, one entry per CDR3 protein. The data contain 80,000 to 95,000 distinct CDR3 sequences, approximately 9.9% of them singletons. The source of this sequence is a middle-aged woman with alopecia areata. Some clones in this sample may be carry-over from other donors' samples. Sequenced material: whole blood, taken in connection with sensitization to the hapten diphenylcyclopropenone (DPC). V and J are TRBV4-2 and TRBJ2-1, with 7 positions matching TRBD1. The CDR3 here is CASSQAGDRESNEQFF. The CDR3 bases are TGTGCCAGCAGCCAAGCAGGTGACAGGGAGTCTAATGAGCAGTTCTTC.